Each of the 7 T cell receptor beta chains below was sequenced from the same sample in a study of blood T cells in healthy people across ages (dated by TCRdb to the mid-2010s). Libraries were constructed by 5' RACE. The sequencer listed for this sample is Illumina HiSeq 2500. The second PCR ran for roughly 7 to 11 cycles and used a J-beta primer mix along with a sample-barcoded 5' primer. TCRdb handled the public reads itself, with Q25 trimming in fastp and clone calling in MiXCR, and kept productive beta chains. One record per CDR3 amino acid sequence lists the most common genes and DNA. Counted in this sample were hundreds of thousands of distinct CDR3 sequences; approximately 31% of them appeared once. Over 15% of the sample rests with the top ten. The sample taken for sequencing was blood. The source is a woman of 80 years or more in good health. Donor details come from another sample of the same person, matched by shared clones.

This clonotype has ten or more counts. The gene calls are TRBV28 and TRBJ1-2, with D unclear. The CDR3 covers 13 residues. The ends were cut back, 7 bases at V and 7 bases at J, with 16 bases in the middle. Germline assignment: CDR1 MDHEN and CDR2 SYDVKM. The CDR3 coding sequence is TGTGCCAGCACCTTTCCCGGGCTGGGTGGCTACACCTTC. Translation gives CASTFPGLGGYTF.

This clonotype has a count of ten or more. The CDR3 nucleotides read TGTGCCAGCAGTATTCTCCGGTCCTACGAGCAGTACTTC. Translation: CASSILRSYEQYF. The genes are TRBV28 and TRBJ2-7, with no clear D. This CDR3 region has 13 residues. V lost 5 bases to trimming and J lost 1 base, with 9 bases between them. Germline loops: CDR1 MDHEN, CDR2 SYDVKM.

The chain recombines TRBV20-1 with TRBJ1-6, with D possibly being TRBD1 (5 bases). The CDR3 covers 15 residues. The germline V gene has CDR1 DFQATT and CDR2 SNEGSKA (reference sequence). Deletions cut 3 bases from V and 8 bases from J, with 17 bases between. In DNA form, the CDR3 reads TGCAGTGCTAGCGTTCGGGGGGATGGGGATTCACCCCTCCACTTT. As protein: CSASVRGDGDSPLHF.

This clonotype was counted ten times or more. The V call is TRBV5-1, the J call TRBJ2-1, with D hard to call. The germline V gene has CDR1 SGHRS and CDR2 YFSETQ. This CDR3 region has 12 residues. The V gene lost 0 bases and the J gene lost 7 bases, with 5 bases spanning the gap. The CDR3 DNA follows: TGCGCCAGCAGCTTGGGAGCGAATGAGCAGTTCTTC. This gives the protein CASSLGANEQFF.

The rearrangement uses TRBV11-2 and TRBJ1-1, with a weak D call TRBD1 (6 bases). The germline gives CDR1 SGHAT, CDR2 FQNNGV. The ends were cut back, 5 bases at V and 2 bases at J, with 18 bases in the middle. The length of the CDR3 is 16 residues. This CDR3 is CASSVVAGAKNTEAFF. The CDR3 coding sequence is TGTGCCAGCAGCGTCGTCGCGGGGGCCAAAAACACTGAAGCTTTCTTT.

V gene TRBV29-1 combines with J gene TRBJ2-5; 7 bases align to TRBD2. Unmatched junction bases numbered 19, after V lost 7 bases and J lost 11 bases. Per the germline V gene, CDR1 is SQVTM and CDR2 is ANQGSEA. The CDR3 is made up of 14 amino acids. The CDR3, as DNA: TGCAGCGCCGGGAGGTGGGAGGTGTACAATAAGCAGTACTTC. This codes for CSAGRWEVYNKQYF.

A word on this clonotype: One junction end disagrees with the germline gene, perhaps due to a read error. This sequence joins TRBV20-1 and TRBJ1-4; tentative D call: TRBD1 (5 bases). This CDR3 spans 14 amino acids. Germline V gene sequence: CDR1 DFQATT, CDR2 SNEGSKA (reference sequence). CDR3 sequence (DNA): TGCAGTGCGCCAGACAGCCCCGACCCTGAAAAACGGTTTTTT. Translating it yields CSAPDSPDPEKRFF.